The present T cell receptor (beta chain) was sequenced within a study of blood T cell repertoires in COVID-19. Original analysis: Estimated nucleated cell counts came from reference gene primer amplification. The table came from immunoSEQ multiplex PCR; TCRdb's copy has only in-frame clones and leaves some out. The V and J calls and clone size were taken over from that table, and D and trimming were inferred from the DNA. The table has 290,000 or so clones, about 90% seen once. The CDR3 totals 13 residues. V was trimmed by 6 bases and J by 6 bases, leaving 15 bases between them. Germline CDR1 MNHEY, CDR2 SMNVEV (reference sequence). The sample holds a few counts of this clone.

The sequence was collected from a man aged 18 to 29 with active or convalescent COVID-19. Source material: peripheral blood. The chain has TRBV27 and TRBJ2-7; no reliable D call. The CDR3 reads CASRPPRVVEQYF. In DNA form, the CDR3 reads TGTGCCAGCAGGCCCCCGAGAGTGGTCGAGCAGTACTTC.